Listed below are T cell receptor beta chains from one sample, sequenced in a study of blood T cells in healthy people across ages. One entry per CDR3 protein results from TCRdb running MiXCR on the 5' RACE reads. The table records 910,000 or so distinct CDR3 sequences, roughly 47% of them present only once. The sample was blood. These receptor sequences come from a woman aged 55-70 years in good health. The CDR3 runs from the conserved cysteine through the conserved F or W. The D gene is left open where the match is weak. Clone size is not always given. Where it is, it says once, few, many or a class for expanded clones.

V	size	J	length	D	CDR3	DNA
TRBV27	once	TRBJ1-6	15	NA	CASNVQSSYNSPLHF	TGTGCCAGCAACGTACAGAGCTCCTATAATTCACCCCTCCACTTT
TRBV20-1	NA	TRBJ1-3	13	TRBD1	CSARDRAGSTIYF	TGCAGTGCCCGGGACAGGGCTGGAAGCACCATATATTTT
TRBV28	NA	TRBJ2-1	16	NA	CASSLYSGAGSNEQFF	TGTGCCAGCAGTTTATATTCGGGGGCGGGTTCGAATGAGCAGTTCTTC
TRBV7-2	few	TRBJ2-1	14	TRBD1	CASRTGTGLMYQFF	TGTGCCAGCAGAACCGGGACAGGATTAATGTATCAGTTCTTC
TRBV9	NA	TRBJ2-7	15	TRBD2	CASSVNLAGFTEQYF	TGTGCCAGCAGCGTGAATCTAGCGGGATTTACCGAGCAGTACTTC
TRBV29-1	many	TRBJ2-4	12	NA	CSVVSLGDIQYF	TGCAGCGTTGTTTCTCTTGGGGACATTCAGTACTTC
TRBV5-1	NA	TRBJ2-7	15	TRBD2	CASSFSTSGSNEQYF	TGCGCCAGCAGCTTTTCGACTAGCGGGAGTAACGAGCAGTACTTC
TRBV20-1	few	TRBJ2-7	18	TRBD2	CSASPTRRLAGLSVEQYF	TGCAGTGCTAGCCCTACTCGCCGACTAGCGGGCCTCTCGGTCGAGCAGTACTTC
TRBV4-2	NA	TRBJ2-7	14	NA	CASSQESSSYEQYF	TGTGCCAGCAGCCAAGAGTCTAGCTCCTACGAGCAGTACTTC
TRBV20-1	NA	TRBJ2-5	13	NA	CSAAALFQETQYF	TGCAGTGCTGCCGCCTTATTCCAAGAGACCCAGTACTTC
TRBV7-2	once	TRBJ2-5	15	TRBD1	CASSGAGGIGETQYF	TGTGCCAGCAGCGGGGCAGGGGGCATTGGAGAGACCCAGTACTTC
TRBV5-1	few	TRBJ2-7	14	NA	CASSFDYSLGEQYF	TGCGCCAGCAGCTTTGACTATTCTCTTGGCGAGCAGTACTTC
TRBV4-1	few	TRBJ2-7	14	TRBD2	CASSHAGRSYEQYF	TGCGCCAGCAGCCATGCCGGGAGGTCCTACGAGCAGTACTTC
TRBV12-3/TRBV12-4	NA	TRBJ2-7	13	NA	CASSGTELYEQYF	TGTGCCAGCAGCGGGACTGAATTATACGAGCAGTACTTC
TRBV28	once	TRBJ2-7	16	NA	CASSLWSSRNSYEQYF	TGTGCCAGCAGTTTATGGAGTAGCAGAAACTCCTACGAGCAGTACTTC
TRBV24-1	NA	TRBJ2-5	15	NA	CATSDIGLGVETQYF	TGTGCCACCAGTGATATTGGGCTAGGCGTAGAGACCCAGTACTTC
TRBV5-1	NA	TRBJ2-3	15	NA	CASSLGLVIPDTQYF	TGCGCCAGCAGCTTGGGTCTAGTCATTCCAGATACGCAGTATTTT
TRBV7-2	many	TRBJ2-7	15	TRBD2	CASSTWTSGSYEQYF	TGTGCCAGCAGCACGTGGACTAGCGGCTCCTACGAGCAGTACTTC
TRBV5-6	few	TRBJ2-5	13	NA	CASSTRTVETQYF	TGTGCCAGCAGCACCAGGACAGTTGAGACCCAGTACTTC
TRBV7-2	once	TRBJ1-2	14	NA	CASSLARDYYGYTF	TGTGCCAGCAGCTTAGCCCGGGATTACTATGGCTACACCTTC
TRBV28	NA	TRBJ1-4	20	NA	CASSHDSSVRSRGEAKKLFF	TGTGCCAGCAGTCACGACTCGTCGGTAAGGAGTCGTGGAGAAGCGAAAAAACTGTTTTTT
TRBV15	NA	TRBJ2-7	17	NA	CATSRRLNRGPPNEQYF	TGTGCCACCAGCCGACGATTAAACCGGGGACCTCCCAACGAGCAGTACTTC
TRBV6-1	NA	TRBJ2-7	12	NA	CASSEAAYEQYF	TGTGCCAGCAGTGAAGCCGCTTACGAGCAGTACTTC
TRBV5-1	NA	TRBJ2-1	12	NA	CASSLERAEQFF	TGCGCCAGCAGCCTGGAGAGGGCTGAGCAGTTCTTC
TRBV27	NA	TRBJ2-7	16	NA	CASSHYPGQSSYEQYF	TGTGCCAGCAGTCACTACCCCGGGCAGAGCTCCTACGAGCAGTACTTC
TRBV7-9	NA	TRBJ2-5	13	NA	CASLEGRRETQYF	TGTGCCAGCCTAGAGGGACGGCGGGAGACCCAGTACTTC
TRBV6-2/TRBV6-3	NA	TRBJ2-6	16	NA	CASSLPAGTGANVLTF	TGTGCCAGCAGCCTTCCGGCGGGGACTGGGGCCAACGTCCTGACTTTC
TRBV7-2	few	TRBJ2-1	17	NA	CASSLGPTSRAYNEQFF	TGTGCCAGCAGCTTAGGCCCGACTAGTAGGGCTTACAATGAGCAGTTCTTC
TRBV12-3/TRBV12-4	NA	TRBJ2-1	15	NA	CASSLAMSSHNEQFF	TGTGCCAGCAGTTTAGCGATGAGCTCCCACAATGAGCAGTTCTTC
TRBV27	few	TRBJ1-2	16	NA	CASSLFPARENYGYTF	TGTGCCAGCAGTTTATTCCCAGCTAGGGAGAACTATGGCTACACCTTC
TRBV28	NA	TRBJ2-7	15	TRBD2	CASRQLTSVGYEQYF	TGTGCCAGCAGACAGCTAACTAGCGTCGGGTACGAGCAGTACTTC
TRBV20-1	NA	TRBJ1-5	14	NA	CSGEKVGGNQPQHF	TGCAGTGGGGAGAAGGTGGGAGGAAATCAGCCCCAGCATTTT
TRBV5-1	few	TRBJ2-3	16	TRBD1	CASNLLPDRALGTQYF	TGCGCCAGCAACCTTCTCCCCGACAGGGCCCTGGGTACGCAGTATTTT
TRBV7-2	few	TRBJ2-5	15	NA	CASSLVRSRGETQYF	TGTGCCAGCAGCTTAGTTCGCTCTCGAGGAGAGACCCAGTACTTC
TRBV4-2	few	TRBJ2-3	12	NA	CASTDSPYTQYF	TGTGCCAGCACAGATTCACCCTATACGCAGTATTTT
TRBV2	NA	TRBJ2-1	12	NA	CASSEWLREQFF	TGTGCCAGCAGTGAGTGGCTTCGTGAGCAGTTCTTC
TRBV14	few	TRBJ2-5	16	TRBD2	CASSQLHGTRVETQYF	TGTGCCAGCAGCCAACTCCACGGGACTAGGGTAGAGACCCAGTACTTC
TRBV7-6	NA	TRBJ2-3	16	NA	CASSLGGGQSTDTQYF	TGTGCCAGCAGCTTAGGAGGAGGACAGAGCACAGATACGCAGTATTTT
TRBV27	few	TRBJ2-7	14	TRBD1	CASSSGTGGGEQYF	TGTGCCAGCAGTTCCGGGACAGGGGGAGGCGAGCAGTACTTC
TRBV11-2	NA	TRBJ2-7	13	NA	CASSPPSQNEQYF	TGTGCCAGCAGCCCCCCCTCACAAAACGAGCAGTACTTC
TRBV11-2	once	TRBJ2-1	17	TRBD2	CASSTRTSGRWYNEQFF	TGTGCCAGCAGCACACGGACTAGCGGGAGGTGGTACAATGAGCAGTTCTTC
TRBV20-1	few	TRBJ2-7	15	NA	CSARDDRGDFYEQYF	TGCAGTGCGCGCGACGACCGCGGGGATTTCTACGAGCAGTACTTC